These 13 T cell receptor beta chains were sequenced from one sample in a study of T cell changes during pregnancy in multiple sclerosis (dated by TCRdb to about 2019). Library creation used the immunoSEQ multiplex PCR assay. The table was pulled from immuneACCESS by TCRdb, which kept in-frame rearrangements only. Such tables lose some clones; where checked, under half of the loss comes from unresolved V genes, and the rest has no known cause. This sample is represented by some 54,000 clones; approximately 93% of them were singletons. The ten largest clonotypes hold approximately 1.7% of the sample. Sequencing was performed on peripheral blood, taken after pregnancy. The receptors originated from a female donor with multiple sclerosis, enrolled in a pregnancy study.

The chain combines TRBV5-1 with TRBJ2-4, with 7 bases matching TRBD1. The germline V gene has CDR1 SGHRS and CDR2 YFSETQ. V lost 4 bases to trimming and J lost 1 base; unmatched junction nucleotides: 8. The CDR3 sequence is 16 residues long. CDR3 region: CASSIYQGVAKNIQYF. The CDR3, as DNA: TGCGCCAGCAGCATTTATCAGGGGGTGGCCAAAAACATTCAGTACTTC.

V usage is TRBV2 and J usage is TRBJ2-5; TRBD1 aligns across 7 bases. Germline V gene data show CDR1 as SNHLY and CDR2 as FYNNEI. V lost 1 base to trimming and J lost 5 bases; unmatched junction nucleotides: 4. The CDR3 loop spans 14 amino acids. This CDR3 reads CASSEERGRETQYF. The CDR3 DNA follows: TGTGCCAGCAGTGAAGAGAGGGGGCGCGAGACCCAGTACTTC.

The chain joins TRBV28 to TRBJ2-7; TRBD2 aligns across 9 bases. The V and J ends lost 4 bases and 1 base, in that order; junction bases with no gene match: 17. The germline V gene has CDR1 MDHEN and CDR2 SYDVKM. The CDR3 length is 19 residues. CDR3 sequence (DNA): TGTGCCAGCAGTTCTCCTTATAGCGGGAGAGTATCCCCGTCCTACGAGCAGTACTTC. This translates into CASSSPYSGRVSPSYEQYF.

The rearrangement uses TRBV7-9 and TRBJ1-2; D is undetermined. This CDR3 contains 14 residues. V gave up 5 bases and J gave up 4 bases, with 14 bases separating them. Germline-derived CDR1 and CDR2 are SEHNR and FQNEAQ (reference sequence). CDR3 amino acids: CASSPAAASYGYTF. CDR3 nucleotide sequence: TGTGCCAGCAGCCCTGCAGCTGCTAGCTATGGCTACACCTTC. The variable domain in full, with the rest retrieved from reference TRBV7-9 and TRBJ1-2, is DTGVSQNPRHKITKRGQNVTFRCDPISEHNRLYWYRQTLGQGPEFLTYFQNEAQLEKSRLLSDRFSAERPKGSFSTLEIQRTEQGDSAMYLCASSPAAASYGYTFGSGTRLTVV.

The count of this clone is one. The DNA of the CDR3 is TGTGCCAGCAGCGGCGCGGGGTCAGGGGCCAACGTCCTGACTTTC. Translating it yields CASSGAGSGANVLTF. The chain recombines TRBV2 with TRBJ2-6, with D perhaps TRBD2 (6 bases). Per the germline V gene, CDR1 is SNHLY and CDR2 is FYNNEI. The CDR3 extends over 15 amino acids. V shed 6 bases and J shed 4 bases, with 13 bases lying between them.

The J gene is TRBJ2-5, the V gene TRBV23-1, with 7 nucleotides matching TRBD2. TRBV23-1 has ORF status, its function being uncertain. J lost 10 bases, V lost 1 base, and 3 bases had no gene match. The CDR3 spans 12 residues. The CDR3 sequence: CASSQWGGSQYF. The CDR3, as DNA: TGCGCCAGCAGTCAATGGGGCGGGAGCCAGTACTTC.

V gene TRBV27 combines with J gene TRBJ1-5; D is unclear. The V and J ends lost 3 bases and 1 base respectively, with 10 bases between them. This CDR3 spans 15 amino acids. The germline gives CDR1 MNHEY, CDR2 SMNVEV (reference sequence). CDR3 in amino acids: CASSFYGNSNQPQHF. The CDR3 coding sequence is TGTGCCAGCAGTTTTTACGGGAACAGCAATCAGCCCCAGCATTTT.

This chain links TRBV7-8 with TRBJ1-1; D is undetermined. The germline CDR1 and CDR2 sequences are SGHVS and FQNEAQ. CDR3 size: 15 residues. Trimming shortened V by 2 bases and J by 3 bases, and 13 bases separated the two germline ends. The CDR3 DNA follows: TGTGCCAGCAGCTTACCCCCTATCCGGGACACTGAAGCTTTCTTT. Protein product: CASSLPPIRDTEAFF. The full variable domain, in which reference TRBV7-8 and TRBJ1-1 provide the parts outside the CDR3, is GAGVSQSPRYKVAKRGQDVALRCDPISGHVSLFWYQQALGQGPEFLTYFQNEAQLDKSGLPSDRFFAERPEGSVSTLKIQRTQQEDSAVYLCASSLPPIRDTEAFFGQGTRLTVV.

This rearrangement joins TRBV9 to TRBJ2-2; TRBD2 matches at 8 bases. The CDR3 loop spans 16 amino acids. Losses at the gene ends were 4 bases for V and 2 bases for J; bases not matched to a gene: 7. Germline V CDR1 and CDR2: SGDLS, YYNGEE. Here the CDR3 reads CASSNPSGLNTGELFF. Written as DNA, the CDR3 is TGTGCCAGCAGCAACCCTAGCGGGCTAAACACCGGGGAGCTGTTTTTT. Combining the CDR3 with reference TRBV9 and TRBJ2-2 gives the whole variable domain DSGVTQTPKHLITATGQRVTLRCSPRSGDLSVYWYQQSLDQGLQFLIQYYNGEERAKGNILERFSAQQFPDLHSELNLSSLELGDSALYFCASSNPSGLNTGELFFGEGSRLTVL.

This sequence joins TRBV28 and TRBJ1-2, with TRBD1 matching over 7 bases. The CDR3 extends over 12 amino acids. Germline-derived CDR1 and CDR2 are MDHEN and SYDVKM. Trimming removed 7 bases from V and 5 bases from J; junction bases left unmatched: 4. CDR3 DNA: TGTGCCAGCACCAGGGGGAGATATGGCTACACCTTC. Its protein is CASTRGRYGYTF.

CDR3 in amino acids: CASSVAGRGEQYF. DNA for the CDR3: TGTGCCAGCAGCGTAGCTGGCCGGGGCGAGCAGTACTTC. The rearrangement joins TRBV9 to TRBJ2-7; a possible D gene is TRBD2 (5 bases). The CDR3 is 13 amino acids. Germline-derived CDR1 and CDR2 are SGDLS and YYNGEE. With 0 bases removed from V and 6 bases from J, the gap between germline ends came to 10 bases.

The chain carries TRBV7-9 and TRBJ2-7; 8 bases map to TRBD1. Losses at the gene ends were 3 bases for V and 2 bases for J; bases not matched to a gene: 3. Germline V gives CDR1 SEHNR, CDR2 FQNEAQ (reference sequence). The CDR3 sequence is 14 residues long. DNA of the CDR3: TGTGCCAGCAGCTTCGGGACAGGTCCCTACGAGCAGTACTTC. This codes for CASSFGTGPYEQYF.

The chain has TRBV19 and TRBJ1-1; no reliable D call. Germline assignment: CDR1 LNHDA and CDR2 SQIVND (reference sequence). V dropped 0 bases and J dropped 0 bases, with 8 bases sitting between them. The CDR3 runs 15 residues. CDR3 loop: CASSIDPGLNTEAFF. CDR3 coding DNA: TGTGCCAGTAGTATAGATCCAGGATTGAACACTGAAGCTTTCTTT.